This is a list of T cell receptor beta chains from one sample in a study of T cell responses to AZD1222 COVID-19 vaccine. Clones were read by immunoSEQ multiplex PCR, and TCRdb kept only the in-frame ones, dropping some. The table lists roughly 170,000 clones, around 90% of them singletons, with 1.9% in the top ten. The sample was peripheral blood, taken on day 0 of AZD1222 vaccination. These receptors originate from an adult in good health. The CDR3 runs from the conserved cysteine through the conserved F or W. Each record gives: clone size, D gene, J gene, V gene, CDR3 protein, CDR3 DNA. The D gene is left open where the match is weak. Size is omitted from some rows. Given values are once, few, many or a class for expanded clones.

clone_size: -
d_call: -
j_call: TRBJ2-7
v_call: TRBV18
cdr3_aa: CASSRVDTYYEQYF
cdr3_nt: TGTGCCAGCTCACGTGTGGACACCTACTACGAGCAGTACTTC

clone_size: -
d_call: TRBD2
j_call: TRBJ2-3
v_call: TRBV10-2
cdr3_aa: CASTLAGGPDTQYF
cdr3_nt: TGCGCCAGCACTCTAGCGGGGGGGCCAGATACGCAGTATTTT

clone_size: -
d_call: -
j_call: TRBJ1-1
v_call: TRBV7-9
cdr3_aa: CASSYGQLEAFF
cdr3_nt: TGTGCCAGCAGCTATGGACAGCTTGAAGCTTTCTTT

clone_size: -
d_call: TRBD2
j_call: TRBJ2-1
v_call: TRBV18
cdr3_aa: CASSPLLAGYNEQFF
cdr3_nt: TGTGCCAGCTCACCACTACTAGCGGGATACAATGAGCAGTTCTTC

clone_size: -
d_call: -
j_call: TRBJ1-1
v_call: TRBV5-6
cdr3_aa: CASSFGGARRSFF
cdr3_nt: TGTGCCAGCAGCTTCGGAGGGGCGCGGAGATCTTTCTTT

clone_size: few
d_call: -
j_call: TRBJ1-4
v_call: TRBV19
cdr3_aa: CASSIDTGRGNEKLFF
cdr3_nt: TGTGCCAGTAGTATAGATACAGGGAGGGGTAATGAAAAACTGTTTTTT

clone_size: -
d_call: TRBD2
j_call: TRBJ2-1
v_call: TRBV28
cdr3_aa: CASSSGLDWYNEQFF
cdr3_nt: TGTGCCAGCAGTTCAGGACTAGATTGGTACAATGAGCAGTTCTTC

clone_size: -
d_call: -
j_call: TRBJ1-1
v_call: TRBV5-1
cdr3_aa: CASSFRVRGTEAFF
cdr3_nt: TGCGCCAGCAGCTTCCGGGTCCGAGGGACTGAAGCTTTCTTT

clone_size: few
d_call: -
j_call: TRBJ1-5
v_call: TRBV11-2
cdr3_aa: CASSLGAGQPQHF
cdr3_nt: TGTGCCAGCAGCTTAGGGGCCGGGCAGCCCCAGCATTTT

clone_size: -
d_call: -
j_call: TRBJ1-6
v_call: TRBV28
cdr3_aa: CASSSPSQGSPLHF
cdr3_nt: TGTGCCAGCAGTTCCCCCTCCCAGGGATCACCCCTCCACTTT

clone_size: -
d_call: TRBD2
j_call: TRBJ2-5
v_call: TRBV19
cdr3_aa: CASTATVGGAQYF
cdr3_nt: TGTGCCAGCACCGCCACGGTGGGGGGGGCCCAGTACTTC

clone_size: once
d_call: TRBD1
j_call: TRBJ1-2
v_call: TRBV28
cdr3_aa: CASQDRGSRYTF
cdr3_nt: TGTGCCAGCCAAGACAGGGGGAGCCGCTACACCTTC

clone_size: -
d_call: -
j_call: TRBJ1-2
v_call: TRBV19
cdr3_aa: CATRRDTELYGYTF
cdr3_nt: TGTGCCACCCGACGGGACACAGAACTCTATGGCTACACCTTC

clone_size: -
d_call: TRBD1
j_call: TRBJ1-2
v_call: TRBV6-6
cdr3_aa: CASSYLGQGDYGYTF
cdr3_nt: TGTGCCAGCAGTTACCTCGGACAGGGGGACTATGGCTACACCTTC

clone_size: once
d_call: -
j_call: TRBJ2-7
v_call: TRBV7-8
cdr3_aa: CASSLIPGQYEQYF
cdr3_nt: TGTGCCAGCAGCTTAATCCCGGGTCAATACGAGCAGTACTTC

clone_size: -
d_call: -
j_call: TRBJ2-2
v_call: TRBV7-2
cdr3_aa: CASSFSWTSNTGELFF
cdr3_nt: TGTGCCAGCAGCTTCTCCTGGACGTCGAACACCGGGGAGCTGTTTTTT

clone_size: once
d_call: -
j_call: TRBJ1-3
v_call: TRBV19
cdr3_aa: CASTPGLPLSGNTIYF
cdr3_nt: TGTGCCAGCACTCCGGGACTCCCACTCTCTGGAAACACCATATATTTT

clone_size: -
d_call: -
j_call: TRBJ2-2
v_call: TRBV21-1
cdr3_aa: CASSVARGSNTGELFF
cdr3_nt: -

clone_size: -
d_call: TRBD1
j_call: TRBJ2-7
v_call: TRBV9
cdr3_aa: CASSVGGGTGRSYEQYF
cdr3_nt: TGTGCCAGCAGCGTAGGAGGTGGGACAGGACGCTCCTACGAGCAGTACTTC

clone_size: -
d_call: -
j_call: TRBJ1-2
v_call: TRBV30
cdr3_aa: CAWNRGSSNYGYTF
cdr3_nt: TGTGCCTGGAACCGTGGATCCTCTAACTATGGCTACACCTTC

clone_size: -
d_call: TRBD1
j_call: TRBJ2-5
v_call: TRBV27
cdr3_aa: CASSALQGLQRHRRETQYF
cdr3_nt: TGTGCCAGCAGTGCACTACAGGGGTTGCAGCGGCATAGGAGAGAGACCCAGTACTTC

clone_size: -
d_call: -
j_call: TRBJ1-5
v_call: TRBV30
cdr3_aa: CAWSARRGDDSNQPQHF
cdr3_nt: TGTGCCTGGAGTGCCCGTCGTGGTGACGATAGCAATCAGCCCCAGCATTTT

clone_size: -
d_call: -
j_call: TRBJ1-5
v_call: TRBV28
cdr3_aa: CATQTGLGQPQHF
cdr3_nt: TGTGCCACCCAGACAGGCTTAGGCCAGCCCCAGCATTTT

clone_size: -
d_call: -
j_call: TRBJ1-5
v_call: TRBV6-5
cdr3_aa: CASSYRRVKHQPQHF
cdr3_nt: TGTGCCAGCAGCTATAGGAGGGTAAAACATCAGCCCCAGCATTTT

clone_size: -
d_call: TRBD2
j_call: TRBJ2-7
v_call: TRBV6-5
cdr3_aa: CASTRTSGAEQYF
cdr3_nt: TGTGCCAGCACCCGGACTAGCGGGGCCGAGCAGTACTTC

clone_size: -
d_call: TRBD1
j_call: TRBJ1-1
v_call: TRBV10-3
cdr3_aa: CAISEPGQGGGTEAFF
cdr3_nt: TGTGCCATCAGTGAGCCGGGACAGGGGGGAGGCACTGAAGCTTTCTTT

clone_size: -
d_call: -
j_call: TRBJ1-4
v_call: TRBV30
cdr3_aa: CAWSPDSRAEKLFF
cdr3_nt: TGTGCCTGGAGCCCGGACAGCCGAGCTGAAAAACTGTTTTTT

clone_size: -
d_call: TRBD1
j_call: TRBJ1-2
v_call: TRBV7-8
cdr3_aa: CASSPRQGSDYGYTF
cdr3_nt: TGTGCCAGCAGCCCAAGACAGGGTAGCGACTATGGCTACACCTTC

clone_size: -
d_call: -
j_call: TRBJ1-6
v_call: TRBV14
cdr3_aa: CASSQLSGYLSPLHF
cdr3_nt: TGTGCCAGCAGCCAATTATCAGGGTACCTCTCACCCCTCCACTTT

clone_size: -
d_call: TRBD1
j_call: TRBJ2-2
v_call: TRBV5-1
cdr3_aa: CASSLGTGAVGELFF
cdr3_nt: TGCGCCAGCAGCTTGGGGACAGGGGCGGTCGGGGAGCTGTTTTTT

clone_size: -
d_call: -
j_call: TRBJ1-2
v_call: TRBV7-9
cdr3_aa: CASSLAVGARGYTF
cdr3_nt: TGTGCCAGCAGCTTAGCGGTGGGGGCTCGGGGCTACACCTTC

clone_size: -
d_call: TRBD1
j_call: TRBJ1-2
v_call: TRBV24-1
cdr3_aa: CATSGSGTGYDGYTF
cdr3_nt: TGTGCCACCAGTGGATCCGGGACAGGCTATGATGGCTACACCTTC

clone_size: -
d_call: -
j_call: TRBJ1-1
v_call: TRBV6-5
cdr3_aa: CASIVASEAFF
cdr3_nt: TGTGCCAGCATTGTCGCGTCTGAAGCTTTCTTT

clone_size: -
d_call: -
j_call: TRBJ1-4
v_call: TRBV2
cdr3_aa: CASSEGLLPTNEKLFF
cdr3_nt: TGTGCCAGCAGTGAAGGGCTCCTTCCAACTAATGAAAAACTGTTTTTT

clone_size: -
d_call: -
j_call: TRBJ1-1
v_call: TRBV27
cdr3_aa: CASSLPGAEAFF
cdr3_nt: TGTGCCAGCAGTCTGCCGGGAGCTGAAGCTTTCTTT

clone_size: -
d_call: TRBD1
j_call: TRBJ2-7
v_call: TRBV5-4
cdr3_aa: CASSSFQGAIYEQYF
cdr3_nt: TGTGCCAGCAGCTCGTTTCAGGGGGCCATATACGAGCAGTACTTC

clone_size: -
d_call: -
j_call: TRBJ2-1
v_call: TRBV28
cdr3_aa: CASSLSTYNEQFF
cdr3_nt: TGTGCCAGCAGCCTCTCCACCTACAATGAGCAGTTCTTC

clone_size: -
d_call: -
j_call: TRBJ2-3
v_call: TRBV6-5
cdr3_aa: CASSFSSDTQYF
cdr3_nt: TGTGCCAGCAGTTTTTCATCAGATACGCAGTATTTT

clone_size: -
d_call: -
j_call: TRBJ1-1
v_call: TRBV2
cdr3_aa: CASSDLGRGTHTEAFF
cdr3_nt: TGTGCCAGCAGTGATTTGGGCAGGGGCACACACACTGAAGCTTTCTTT

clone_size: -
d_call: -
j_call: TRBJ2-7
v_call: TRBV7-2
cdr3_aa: CASSLGSWLEDYEQYF
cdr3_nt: TGTGCCAGCAGCTTAGGATCATGGCTAGAGGACTACGAGCAGTACTTC

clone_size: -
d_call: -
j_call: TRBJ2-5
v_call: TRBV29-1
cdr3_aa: CSVDRAQETQYF
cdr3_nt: TGCAGCGTTGACAGGGCCCAAGAGACCCAGTACTTC

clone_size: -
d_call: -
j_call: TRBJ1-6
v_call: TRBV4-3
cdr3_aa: CASSLGQSNSPLHF
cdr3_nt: TGCGCCAGCAGCCTTGGACAGTCAAATTCACCCCTCCACTTT

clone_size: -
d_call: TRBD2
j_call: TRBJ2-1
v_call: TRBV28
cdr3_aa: CASSLGGGLAGASGRNEQFF
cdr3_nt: TGTGCCAGCAGTTTGGGTGGCGGGCTAGCGGGGGCTTCGGGACGGAATGAGCAGTTCTTC

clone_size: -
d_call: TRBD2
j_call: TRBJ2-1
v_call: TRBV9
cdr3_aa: CASSVGLAGSHEQFF
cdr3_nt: TGTGCCAGCAGCGTTGGACTAGCGGGATCCCATGAGCAGTTCTTC

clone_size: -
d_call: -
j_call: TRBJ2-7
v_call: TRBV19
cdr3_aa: CASKSLGWWGEQYF
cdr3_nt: TGTGCCAGTAAAAGTCTGGGGTGGTGGGGCGAGCAGTACTTC